Below, 22 T cell receptor beta chains from the same sample are listed, as sequenced in a study of OX40 agonist ivuxolimab in advanced cancers. Profiling relied on immunoSEQ multiplex PCR, and the TCRdb table lists in-frame clones only, not all of them. Among approximately 80,000 clones, about 82% were seen once, and the ten largest hold approximately 0.61%. The sequences come from CD4+ or CD8+ T cells sorted from blood, collected in a trial of the OX40 agonist ivuxolimab. Source of these receptors: an adult with an advanced solid tumor such as melanoma, head and neck, liver or kidney cancer.

J is TRBJ1-4 and V is TRBV6-6; D not resolved. Germline CDR1 and CDR2: MNHNY and SVGAGI (reference sequence). The CDR3 covers 15 residues. The V and J ends lost 5 bases and 8 bases respectively, with 18 bases between them. The CDR3 DNA reads as TGTGCCAGCAGTACCGTCGGCCGGAGGTGGGAAAAACTGTTTTTT. It is translated as CASSTVGRRWEKLFF.

This clone was seen more than once but under ten times. The V and J genes are TRBV21-1 and TRBJ1-2. TRBV21-1 is described as a pseudogene. The CDR3 is made up of 17 amino acids. The CDR3, as DNA: TGTGCCAGCAGCAAAAGGGGGGCCAGGGACCGTCCCTATGGCTACACCTTC. This translates into CASSKRGARDRPYGYTF.

The chain carries TRBV6-5 and TRBJ2-3, with D possibly TRBD2 on 5 matching bases. Between the trimmed V and J ends, which lost 5 bases and 0 bases, there was a span of 12 bases. CDR1 is MNHEY and CDR2 is SVGAGI in the germline V gene. There are 15 residues in the CDR3. The CDR3 region is CASSPGISSTDTQYF. In nucleotides, the CDR3 is TGTGCCAGCAGTCCCGGGATTTCTAGCACAGATACGCAGTATTTT.

Only a few counts were recorded for this clone. V usage is TRBV7-2 and J usage is TRBJ1-5, with D perhaps TRBD1 (6 bases). Trimming left V 0 bases short and J 6 bases short, with 18 bases between. The CDR3 extends over 17 amino acids. Looked up from germline, CDR1 is SGHTA and CDR2 is FQGNSA. DNA of the CDR3: TGTGCCAGCAGCTTAGCAGGAGGGGGGGGATCTTCTCAGCCCCAGCATTTT. Amino acids: CASSLAGGGGSSQPQHF. Together with reference TRBV7-2 and TRBJ1-5, the CDR3 gives the full variable domain: GAGVSQSPSNKVTEKGKDVELRCDPISGHTALYWYRQSLGQGLEFLIYFQGNSAPDKSGLPSDRFSAERTGGSVSTLTIQRTQQEDSAVYLCASSLAGGGGSSQPQHFGDGTRLSIL.

V and J are TRBV6-1 and TRBJ1-2; TRBD1 matches 8 bases. Germline V gives CDR1 MNHNS, CDR2 SASEGT. This CDR3 has 15 residues. The junction had 11 bases not matched to a gene; V was cut back by 4 bases and J by 7 bases. CDR3 nucleotide sequence: TGTGCCAGCAGTGGTGAAACAGGGGGACCTGGTGGCTACACCTTC. Translation gives CASSGETGGPGGYTF.

Only one count was recorded for this clone. The rearrangement links TRBV6-5 to TRBJ2-6; D is perhaps TRBD1 or TRBD2 (5 bases each). Trimming removed 7 bases from V and 2 bases from J, with 12 bases in between. Germline V CDR1 and CDR2: MNHEY, SVGAGI. This CDR3 spans 15 amino acids. CDR3 in amino acids: CASTDGAAGANVLTF. CDR3 in DNA: TGTGCCAGCACCGACGGGGCAGCTGGGGCCAACGTCCTGACTTTC.

This clone was seen a handful of times. This chain links TRBV11-1 with TRBJ1-2, with 7 positions matching TRBD1. The CDR3 is made up of 18 amino acids. Germline values: CDR1 SGHAT, CDR2 FQDESV (reference sequence). V lost 5 bases to trimming and J lost 1 base; unmatched junction nucleotides: 16. The CDR3 bases are TGTGCCAGCAGCCCTAGACAGGGAACAGGATCAATTAACTATGGCTACACCTTC. This gives the protein CASSPRQGTGSINYGYTF.

The V and J genes are TRBV4-1 and TRBJ1-6, with 7 positions matching TRBD1. Trimming at V came to 1 base and at J to 11 bases, leaving 5 bases not matched to a gene. This CDR3 is built from 14 residues. CDR1 MGHRA and CDR2 YSYEKL come from the germline V gene. The CDR3 region is CASSQGQGEAPLHF. The CDR3 DNA is TGCGCCAGCAGCCAAGGACAGGGAGAGGCACCCCTCCACTTT.

The chain couples TRBV6-1 to TRBJ2-7; D is uncertain. The CDR3 consists of 14 residues. Trimming removed 4 bases at V and 5 bases at J, with 15 bases between. Germline V gene data show CDR1 as MNHNS and CDR2 as SASEGT. DNA of the CDR3: TGTGCCAGCAGTGGAGAGGTGCGCGGCCACGAGCAGTACTTC. Protein: CASSGEVRGHEQYF.

This clone was counted between two and nine times. The chain carries TRBV11-1 and TRBJ2-7, with D perhaps matching TRBD1 (5 bases). V was shortened by 2 bases and J by 9 bases, with 11 bases between the two germline ends. The CDR3 spans 12 residues. Germline V gene sequence: CDR1 SGHAT, CDR2 FQDESV (reference sequence). CDR3 DNA: TGTGCCAGCAGCTTACATTCAGGGCGGCAGTACTTC. Protein sequence: CASSLHSGRQYF.

The chain recombines TRBV7-2 with TRBJ2-1; D remains ambiguous. From germline, CDR1 is SGHTA and CDR2 FQGNSA. The CDR3 is 12 residues long. V was cut by 2 bases and J by 8 bases, with 7 bases left in between. In DNA form, the CDR3 reads TGTGCCAGCAGCTTATGGACGGATGAGCAGTTCTTC. It codes for CASSLWTDEQFF.

The V and J genes are TRBV6-1 and TRBJ2-7; 7 nucleotides align to TRBD2. Germline V gene sequence: CDR1 MNHNS, CDR2 SASEGT. V lost 7 bases, J lost 4 bases, and 4 bases stayed unmatched. The CDR3 has 12 amino acids. The CDR3 sequence: CASKGGGYEQYF. The CDR3 DNA is TGTGCCAGCAAAGGCGGGGGATACGAGCAGTACTTC.

The chain carries TRBV7-2 and TRBJ2-3; D is unclear. This CDR3 spans 14 amino acids. With 2 bases removed from V and 2 bases from J, the gap between germline ends came to 8 bases. Germline CDR1 SGHTA, CDR2 FQGNSA. CDR3 sequence: CASSLQAYTDTQYF. The CDR3 DNA reads TGTGCCAGCAGCTTACAGGCCTACACAGATACGCAGTATTTT.

Regarding this clone: Other DNA sequences in the same sample also yield this CDR3. The gene calls are TRBV27 and TRBJ2-7; the D is unclear. Germline lookup yields CDR1 MNHEY and CDR2 SMNVEV (reference sequence). V was pared by 5 bases and J by 0 bases, with 14 bases between. The CDR3 runs to 15 residues. The CDR3 nucleotides are TGTGCCAGCAGTGTCATTACAGCTCCCTCCTACGAGCAGTACTTC. As protein: CASSVITAPSYEQYF.

CDR3 sequence: CASGLVRITGATNTGELFF. The CDR3 nucleotides read TGTGCTAGTGGTTTGGTCCGAATCACAGGTGCCACGAACACCGGGGAGCTGTTTTTT. The chain carries TRBV12-5 and TRBJ2-2, with D perhaps TRBD1 (5 bases). The CDR3 is 19 amino acids. The germline V gene encodes CDR1 LGHNT and CDR2 FRNRAP. V was trimmed by 0 bases and J by 0 bases, leaving 17 bases between them.

The chain recombines TRBV16 with TRBJ2-5, with 8 bases lining up with TRBD1. CDR3 size: 13 residues. V trimming: 6 bases; J trimming: 5 bases; junction bases outside the gene matches: 5. Germline CDR1 reads KGHSY; CDR2 reads FQNENV. CDR3: CASSRQGRETQYF. The CDR3 DNA follows: TGTGCCAGCAGTCGACAGGGGCGGGAGACCCAGTACTTC.

The chain recombines TRBV4-3 with TRBJ1-2; the D is unclear. The CDR3 extends over 14 amino acids. The germline V gene has CDR1 LGHNA and CDR2 YSLEER. Trimming pared 7 bases from V and 4 bases from J, leaving 16 bases between. The CDR3, as DNA: TGCGCCAGCACCGAGAGCATGAGTTCCTATGGCTACACCTTC. Its translation: CASTESMSSYGYTF.

The V gene is TRBV30, the J gene TRBJ1-2; D not resolved. Trimming shortened V by 4 bases and J by 4 bases, and 13 bases separated the two germline ends. Per the germline V gene, CDR1 is GTSNPN and CDR2 is SVGIG (reference sequence). CDR3 size: 13 residues. As DNA, the CDR3 is TGTGCCTGGAACACAGAACGACTCTATGGCTACACCTTC. This codes for CAWNTERLYGYTF.

This chain uses TRBV6-5 with TRBJ2-5; no clear D. The germline gives CDR1 MNHEY, CDR2 SVGAGI. The CDR3 length is 13 residues. V was pared by 6 bases and J by 2 bases, with 10 bases between. The CDR3 DNA is TGTGCCAGCAGGGAGTTTGGGCAAGAGACCCAGTACTTC. Translated, it gives CASREFGQETQYF.

This clone was detected only once. The rearrangement uses TRBV6-5 and TRBJ2-7; 7 nucleotides line up with TRBD1. Trimming took 6 bases from V and 4 from J; bases not matched to a gene: 9. The CDR3 loop spans 14 amino acids. Germline V gene data show CDR1 as MNHEY and CDR2 as SVGAGI. CDR3 in DNA: TGTGCCAGCAGCCGCGGACAGGATCAGTACGAGCAGTACTTC. It yields the protein CASSRGQDQYEQYF.

The chain joins TRBV12-5 to TRBJ1-1; D possibly corresponds to TRBD1 (6 bases). Germline V CDR1 and CDR2: LGHNT, FRNRAP. The V end lost 6 bases, the J end lost 1 base, and 9 bases lay between the germline ends. This CDR3 comprises 13 residues. In DNA form, the CDR3 reads TGTGCTAGTGGGATACAGGGGAACACTGAAGCTTTCTTT. Protein: CASGIQGNTEAFF.

CDR3 in amino acids: CASSEMSVSGWNQPQHF. As DNA, the CDR3 is TGTGCCAGCAGTGAAATGTCCGTGTCAGGGTGGAATCAGCCCCAGCATTTT. The V and J genes are TRBV6-1 and TRBJ1-5, with D maybe TRBD1 (5 bases). This CDR3 region has 17 residues. The V and J ends lost 2 bases and 4 bases respectively, with 18 bases between them. Germline CDR1 MNHNS, CDR2 SASEGT.